These T cell receptor beta chains were read from a single sample in a study of shared clonotypes between healthy human individuals. Sequenced by immunoSEQ multiplex PCR; TCRdb stores in-frame clones only, minus some. The data contain approximately 980,000 clones, 76% of them singletons. Sequenced sample: memory CD4+ T cells sorted from blood. The receptors derive from a man aged 18-30 years in good health. CDR3s leave out the opening cysteine and the closing phenylalanine or tryptophan. Size is omitted from some rows. Given values are once, few, many or a class for expanded clones.

abundance | j_gene | v_gene | CDR3aa
. | TRBJ2-7 | TRBV20-1 | SANPYEQY
. | TRBJ2-1 | TRBV15 | ATRAGTGDWDEQF
. | TRBJ1-2 | TRBV28 | ATLQGYGYT
few | TRBJ2-1 | TRBV6-6 | ASSYLGQNYNEQF
. | TRBJ1-5 | TRBV5-4 | ASSFGENQPQH
. | TRBJ2-1 | TRBV5-1 | ASSSGAGGINEQF
few | TRBJ1-1 | TRBV5-5 | ASSLYTGATEAF
many | TRBJ2-4 | TRBV27 | ASSPFRAAKNIQY
once | TRBJ1-1 | TRBV5-4 | ASSSHSKGTEAF
once | TRBJ2-1 | TRBV7-3 | ASSLLAGGYNEQF
. | TRBJ2-2 | TRBV7-2 | ASSFKGNTGELF
. | TRBJ2-7 | TRBV5-1 | ASGLVAGTYEQY
. | TRBJ1-4 | TRBV25-1 | ASSEGGLTEKLF
. | TRBJ1-5 | TRBV19 | ASSVILAQPQH
. | TRBJ1-4 | TRBV27 | ASSLWVGEKLF
. | TRBJ2-7 | TRBV7-6 | ASSSWGSSYEQY
many | TRBJ2-7 | TRBV6-5 | ASTPPTGYEQY
once | TRBJ2-7 | TRBV2 | ASSGGFRGEQY
. | TRBJ1-1 | TRBV18 | ASSWGRSDTEAF
. | TRBJ2-7 | TRBV7-9 | ASSLTSGAYEQY
. | TRBJ2-5 | TRBV7-3 | ASSDRGQETQY
. | TRBJ2-1 | TRBV10-1 | ASSAFRTRGYEQF
. | TRBJ2-2 | TRBV19 | ASRPLIGELF
few | TRBJ1-1 | TRBV29-1 | SSEGNTEAF
. | TRBJ1-5 | TRBV15 | ATSPGGPGPQH
. | TRBJ2-5 | TRBV28 | ASSDGTQETQY
. | TRBJ1-5 | TRBV6-1 | ASSDLSNQPQH